This entry is about one TCR beta chain. Described treatment: oral pan-JAK inhibitor, 5-10 mg twice daily. This CDR3 contains 16 residues. In germline, CDR1 is SGDLS, CDR2 YYNGEE. V was clipped by 0 bases and J by 0 bases, with 10 bases between them. This entry is derived from a study of CD8+ T cells in alopecia areata. RNA was isolated and reverse transcribed to cDNA, the sequencing template. The assay was immunoSEQ multiplex PCR, and TCRdb's table has in-frame clones only and misses some. Among about 210,000 clones listed, roughly two fifths were seen once. Material: CD4+ T cells sorted from blood, obtained around week 37, from a patient treated with tofacitinib. The chain employs TRBV9 and TRBJ2-1; D might be TRBD1 (5 bases). The sequence derives from a human donor with alopecia areata. The CDR3 DNA reads TGTGCCAGCAGCGTAGGGGGCAGACGCTCCTACAATGAGCAGTTCTTC. Amino acid sequence: CASSVGGRRSYNEQFF.